These 10 T cell receptor beta chains originate from one sample sequenced in a study of cytomegalovirus exposure and HLA in healthy donors (dated by TCRdb to the late 2010s). The receptor library was made with the immunoSEQ multiplex PCR assay. For the multiplex PCR, a mixture combining 60 forward primers for TCR Vbeta segments and 13 reverse primers for TCR Jbeta segments was used. Drawn from immuneACCESS, this table holds only the in-frame rearrangements with V and J called that TCRdb kept. Clones are partly lost; checked studies trace under half to an unresolved V gene and leave the rest unexplained. The sample table shows 98,000 or so clones, and around 80% are seen once. Of the sample, 1.5% to 2% falls within the top ten clones. Sequencing was performed on PBMCs. All receptors come from a woman aged 40 to 50 in good health and CMV-seronegative.

The gene calls are TRBV18 and TRBJ2-1, with D maybe TRBD2 (5 bases). V was clipped by 6 bases and J by 1 base, with 10 bases between them. From germline, CDR1 is KGHSH and CDR2 LQKENI. This CDR3 has 14 amino acids. CDR3 coding DNA: TGTGCCAGCTCCCGACGGGGATCCTACAATGAGCAGTTCTTC. Translation gives CASSRRGSYNEQFF.

The V call is TRBV10-3, the J call TRBJ2-7, with a possible D match to TRBD1 (8 bases). V shed 5 bases and J shed 2 bases, with 13 bases lying between them. CDR1 is ENHRY and CDR2 is SYGVKD in the germline V gene. The CDR3 spans 14 residues. The CDR3 coding sequence is TGTGCCATCAGTCGACAGGGGACTACCTACGAGCAGTACTTC. Its protein product is CAISRQGTTYEQYF.

This clone was observed a few times. J is TRBJ1-2 and V is TRBV7-2; TRBD1 might be the D (5 bases). This CDR3 has 14 residues. Trimming shortened V by 1 base and J by 7 bases, and 13 bases separated the two germline ends. Germline CDR1 reads SGHTA; CDR2 reads FQGNSA. This CDR3 is CASSLVSDRSGYTF. As DNA, the CDR3 is TGTGCCAGCAGCTTAGTAAGTGACAGAAGTGGCTACACCTTC.

With regard to this clone: Relative to the germline gene, one junction end is altered; a read error may explain this. The J gene is TRBJ2-3, the V gene TRBV7-3; 9 nucleotides match TRBD1. The CDR3 totals 14 residues. The germline CDR1 and CDR2 sequences are SGHTA and FQGTGA. The CDR3 here is CSSSWTGGTDTQYF. CDR3 nucleotide sequence: TGTTCCAGCAGCTGGACAGGGGGCACAGATACGCAGTATTTT. The whole variable domain, remainder taken from reference TRBV7-3 and TRBJ2-3, is GAGVSQTPSNKVTEKGKYVELRCDPISGHTALYWYRQSLGQGPEFLIYFQGTGAADDSGLPNDRFFAVRPEGSVSTLKIQRTERGDSAVYLCSSSWTGGTDTQYFGPGTRLTVL.

This clone has just a few counts. J is TRBJ2-7 and V is TRBV27; D not certain. The CDR3 has 16 residues. In germline, CDR1 is MNHEY, CDR2 SMNVEV (reference sequence). Trimming pared 6 bases from V and 3 bases from J, leaving 21 bases between. CDR3 coding DNA: TGTGCCAGCAGCCTGGCGGCGGCCACCTCGATCTACGAGCAGTACTTC. As protein: CASSLAAATSIYEQYF.

CDR3 protein: CASSVVEANEQFF. CDR3 sequence (DNA): TGTGCCAGCAGCGTAGTGGAGGCCAATGAGCAGTTCTTC. V and J are TRBV9 and TRBJ2-1, with a weak D call TRBD2 (5 bases). Per germline, CDR1 SGDLS and CDR2 YYNGEE. CDR3 length: 13 amino acids. V was cut by 0 bases and J by 6 bases, with 7 bases left in between. Complete variable domain (other parts from reference TRBV9 and TRBJ2-1): DSGVTQTPKHLITATGQRVTLRCSPRSGDLSVYWYQQSLDQGLQFLIQYYNGEERAKGNILERFSAQQFPDLHSELNLSSLELGDSALYFCASSVVEANEQFFGPGTRLTVL.

The chain recombines TRBV19 with TRBJ2-1; TRBD1 agrees at 8 bases. Germline CDR1 is LNHDA and CDR2 is SQIVND (reference sequence). The V gene end was trimmed by 4 bases and the J gene end by 5 bases; junction bases not matched to a gene: 4. The CDR3 covers 14 residues. CDR3 sequence: CASSKGQVNNEQFF. CDR3 DNA sequence: TGTGCCAGTAGTAAGGGACAGGTAAACAATGAGCAGTTCTTC.

This chain joins TRBV4-3 and TRBJ2-1; tentatively, D is TRBD2 (6 bases). The CDR3 is 14 residues long. Germline V gene data show CDR1 as LGHNA and CDR2 as YSLEER. Trimming stripped 6 bases from V and 8 bases from J, with 17 bases between. The CDR3 protein is CASSLAGGEDEQFF. The CDR3 DNA reads as TGCGCCAGCAGTCTCGCAGGCGGGGAGGATGAGCAGTTCTTC.

This clone has only a few counts. V and J are TRBV6-1 and TRBJ2-2; 7 bases fit TRBD1. The V and J ends lost 5 bases and 6 bases, in that order; junction bases with no gene match: 6. The V gene's germline CDR1 is MNHNS and CDR2 SASEGT. The CDR3 covers 14 residues. The CDR3 DNA follows: TGTGCCAGCAGTACTTACAGGGGTTCCGGGGAGCTGTTTTTT. Translating it yields CASSTYRGSGELFF.

The chain combines TRBV2 with TRBJ2-7, with D tentatively TRBD2 (6 bases). V was trimmed by 7 bases and J by 4 bases, leaving 8 bases between them. This CDR3 is built from 11 residues. Germline loops: CDR1 SNHLY, CDR2 FYNNEI. CDR3 amino acids: CASTGVYEQYF. CDR3 coding DNA: TGTGCCAGCACGGGGGTGTACGAGCAGTACTTC.